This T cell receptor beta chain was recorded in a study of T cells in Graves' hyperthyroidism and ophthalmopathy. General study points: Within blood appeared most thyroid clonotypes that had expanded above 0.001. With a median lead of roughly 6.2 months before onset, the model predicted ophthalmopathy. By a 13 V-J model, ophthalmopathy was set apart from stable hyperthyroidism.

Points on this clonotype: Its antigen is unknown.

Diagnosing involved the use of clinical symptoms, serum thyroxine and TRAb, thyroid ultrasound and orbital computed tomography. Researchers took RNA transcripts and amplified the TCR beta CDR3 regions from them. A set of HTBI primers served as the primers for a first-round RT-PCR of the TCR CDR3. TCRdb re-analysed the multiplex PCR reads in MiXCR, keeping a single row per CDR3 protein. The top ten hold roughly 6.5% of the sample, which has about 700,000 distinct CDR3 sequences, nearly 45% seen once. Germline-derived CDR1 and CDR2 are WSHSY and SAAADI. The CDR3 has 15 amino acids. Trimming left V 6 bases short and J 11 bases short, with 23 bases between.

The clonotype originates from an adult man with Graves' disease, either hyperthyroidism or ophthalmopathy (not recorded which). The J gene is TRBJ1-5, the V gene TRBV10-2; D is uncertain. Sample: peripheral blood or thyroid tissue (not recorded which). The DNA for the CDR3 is TGCGCCAGCAGCCAAGCGGGCGAGTTGAAATCAGCCCAGCATTTT. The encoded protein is CASSQAGELKSAQHF.